This T cell receptor beta chain is from a study of regulatory T cells in long-lasting Graves disease. Study-wide context: In persistent Graves' disease, antithyroid drugs had been taken for over 5 years and TSH receptor antibodies stayed positive. Study-level findings and limits: There was favoring of TRBV28, TRBJ1-2 and TRBJ2-5 in persistent disease.

Indicated time point: persistent/refractory GD, antithyroid drugs over 5 years with positive TRAb. Isolated PBMC RNA provided the starting material for the TCR library. Per American Thyroid Association guidelines, Graves' disease was diagnosed. Per germline, CDR1 SGHNT and CDR2 YYREEE (reference sequence). CDR3 length: 15 residues. V lost 3 bases to trimming and J lost 3 bases; unmatched junction nucleotides: 7. TCR beta libraries were built with iRepertoire HTBI primers and Arm-PCR of CDR3 regions. TCRdb itself ran the multiplex PCR reads through MiXCR, one entry per CDR3 protein. The profile shows a few hundred thousand distinct CDR3 sequences, around 22% of them singletons. As concerns this clonotype: The antigen is unknown.

The sequencing used peripheral blood mononuclear cells (PBMCs), collected when the disease was refractory, from a patient treated with antithyroid drugs. The sequence was obtained from a female donor with Graves disease. The genes are TRBV5-4 and TRBJ2-7; 9 bases are shared with TRBD2. CDR3 nucleotides: TGTGCCAGCAGCTCCGCTCTAGCGGGAAACTACGAGCAGTACTTC. As protein: CASSSALAGNYEQYF.